The 9 T cell receptor beta chains reported below all come from one sample, sequenced in a study of monozygotic twins with cystic fibrosis. Clones were read by immunoSEQ multiplex PCR, and TCRdb kept only the in-frame ones, dropping some. This table holds around 23,000 clones, around 93% found once. Sequenced input: blood. The receptor source for this set is a girl aged 2-10 years with cystic fibrosis.

The chain recombines TRBV4-3 with TRBJ1-1; no reliable D call. The CDR3 extends over 16 amino acids. The germline V and J ends were trimmed by 0 bases and 3 bases, with 14 bases remaining between them. Germline-derived CDR1 and CDR2 are LGHNA and YSLEER. The CDR3 nucleotides read TGCGCCAGCAGCCAAGATATATCCCCAGGCGACACTGAAGCTTTCTTT. As protein: CASSQDISPGDTEAFF.

The chain links TRBV20-1 to TRBJ2-7; no reliable D call. CDR1 and CDR2 from the germline V gene are DFQATT and SNEGSKA (reference sequence). This CDR3 has 10 residues. In nucleotides, the CDR3 is TGCAGCACCGTGTCCTACGAGCAGTACTTC. Translated, it gives CSTVSYEQYF.

The genes are TRBV5-1 and TRBJ2-7; possible D gene TRBD1, 6 bases. Trimming removed 1 base at V and 0 bases at J, with 11 bases between. The CDR3 has 15 residues. CDR1 is SGHRS and CDR2 is YFSETQ in the germline V gene. The CDR3 DNA reads TGCGCCAGCAGCTTGACAGGGATCCCCTCCTACGAGCAGTACTTC. Translating gives CASSLTGIPSYEQYF.

In its sample, this clone was seen once. The chain recombines TRBV6-6 with TRBJ1-5; 7 bases are a match to TRBD1. Germline lookup yields CDR1 MNHNY and CDR2 SVGAGI (reference sequence). The CDR3 sequence is 14 residues long. Trimming took 6 bases from V and 4 from J; bases not matched to a gene: 6. CDR3 residues: CASSLQGGNQPQHF. CDR3 nucleotides: TGTGCCAGCAGCCTTCAGGGGGGTAATCAGCCCCAGCATTTT.

The rearrangement joins TRBV5-5 to TRBJ2-3; D uncertain. Trimming shortened V by 6 bases and J by 0 bases, and 14 bases separated the two germline ends. This CDR3 contains 15 residues. Germline CDR1 SGHKS, CDR2 YYEKEE (reference sequence). The CDR3: CASTDSTASTDTQYF. The CDR3 DNA is TGTGCCAGCACCGATTCGACGGCAAGCACAGATACGCAGTATTTT.

The chain combines TRBV5-1 with TRBJ2-3, with TRBD2 matching 12 bases. The CDR3 spans 16 residues. Germline CDR1 reads SGHRS; CDR2 reads YFSETQ. V shed 4 bases and J 3 bases; nucleotides not matched to a gene: 6. The CDR3 loop is CASSPETSGGTDTQYF. The CDR3 DNA sequence: TGCGCCAGCAGCCCTGAAACTAGCGGGGGGACAGATACGCAGTATTTT.

The chain has TRBV6-5 and TRBJ2-7; 10 nucleotides line up with TRBD1. V trimming: 6 bases; J trimming: 5 bases; junction bases outside the gene matches: 10. The CDR3 has 15 residues. From germline, CDR1 is MNHEY and CDR2 SVGAGI. The CDR3 region has the DNA TGTGCCAGCAGGTCCGGGACAGGGGATCGCCACGAGCAGTACTTC. Translated, it gives CASRSGTGDRHEQYF.

This clone has a single count. The rearrangement joins TRBV5-6 to TRBJ2-1; D not certain. The CDR3 totals 17 residues. CDR1 and CDR2 (germline): SGHDT, YYEEEE. V was shortened by 3 bases and J by 5 bases, with 21 bases between the two germline ends. Here the CDR3 DNA reads TGTGCCAGCAGCTACCGCCCTATCCCGGAACTGAACAATGAGCAGTTCTTC. It is translated as CASSYRPIPELNNEQFF. Full variable domain (missing parts from reference TRBV5-6 and TRBJ2-1): DAGVTQSPTHLIKTRGQQVTLRCSPKSGHDTVSWYQQALGQGPQFIFQYYEEEERQRGNFPDRFSGHQFPNYSSELNVNALLLGDSALYLCASSYRPIPELNNEQFFGPGTRLTVL.

This clone came up once. CDR3 protein: CASSETVNYGYTF. For the CDR3, the DNA is TGTGCCAGCAGCGAGACCGTGAACTATGGCTACACCTTC. The V call is TRBV2, the J call TRBJ1-2; D gene uncertain. CDR1 is SNHLY and CDR2 is FYNNEI in the germline V gene. Trimming took off 6 bases at V and 2 bases at J, with 10 bases between the two ends. This CDR3 has 13 amino acids.